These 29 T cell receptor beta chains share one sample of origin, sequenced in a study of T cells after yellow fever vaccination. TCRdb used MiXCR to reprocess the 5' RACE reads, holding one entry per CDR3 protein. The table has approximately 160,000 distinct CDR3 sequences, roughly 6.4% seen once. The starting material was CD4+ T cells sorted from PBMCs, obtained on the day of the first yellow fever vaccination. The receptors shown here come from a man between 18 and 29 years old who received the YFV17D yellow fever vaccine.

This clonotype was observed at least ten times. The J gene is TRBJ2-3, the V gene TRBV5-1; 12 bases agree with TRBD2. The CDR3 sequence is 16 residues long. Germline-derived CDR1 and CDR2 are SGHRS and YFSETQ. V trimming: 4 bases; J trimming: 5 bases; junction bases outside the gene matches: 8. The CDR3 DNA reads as TGCGCCAGCAGCCCGCGGACTAGCGGGGCGGGAGATACGCAGTATTTT. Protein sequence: CASSPRTSGAGDTQYF.

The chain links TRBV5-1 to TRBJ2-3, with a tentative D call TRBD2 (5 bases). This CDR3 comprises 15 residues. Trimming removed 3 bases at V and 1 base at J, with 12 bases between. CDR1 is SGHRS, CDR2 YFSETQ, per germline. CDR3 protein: CASSSGSSGTDTQYF. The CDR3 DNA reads TGCGCCAGCAGCTCGGGATCCTCCGGCACAGATACGCAGTATTTT.

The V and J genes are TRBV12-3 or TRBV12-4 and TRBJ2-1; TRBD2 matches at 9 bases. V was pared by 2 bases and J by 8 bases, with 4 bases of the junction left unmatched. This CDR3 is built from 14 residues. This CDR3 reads CASSLQAGGDEQFF. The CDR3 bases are TGTGCCAGCAGTTTACAAGCGGGGGGTGATGAGCAGTTCTTC.

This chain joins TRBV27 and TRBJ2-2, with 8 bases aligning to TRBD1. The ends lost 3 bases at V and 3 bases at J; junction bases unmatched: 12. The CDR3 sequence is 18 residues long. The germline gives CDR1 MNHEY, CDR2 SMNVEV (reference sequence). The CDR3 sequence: CASSFPGGAPGDTGELFF. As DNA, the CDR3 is TGTGCCAGCAGTTTCCCAGGGGGCGCCCCAGGGGACACCGGGGAGCTGTTTTTT.

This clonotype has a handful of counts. The CDR3 sequence: CASSSGVLGQNYGYTF. CDR3 bases: TGTGCCAGCAGCTCCGGGGTTTTGGGTCAAAACTATGGCTACACCTTC. V gene TRBV7-9 combines with J gene TRBJ1-2, with D hard to call. The CDR3 has 16 residues. Germline values: CDR1 SEHNR, CDR2 FQNEAQ (reference sequence). The V gene lost 4 bases and the J gene lost 2 bases, with 17 bases spanning the gap.

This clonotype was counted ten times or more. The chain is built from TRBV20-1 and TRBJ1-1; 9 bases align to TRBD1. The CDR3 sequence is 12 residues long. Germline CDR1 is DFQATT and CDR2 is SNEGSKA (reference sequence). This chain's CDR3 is CSYRGLDTEAFF. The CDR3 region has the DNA TGCAGCTACAGGGGGCTGGACACTGAAGCTTTCTTT.

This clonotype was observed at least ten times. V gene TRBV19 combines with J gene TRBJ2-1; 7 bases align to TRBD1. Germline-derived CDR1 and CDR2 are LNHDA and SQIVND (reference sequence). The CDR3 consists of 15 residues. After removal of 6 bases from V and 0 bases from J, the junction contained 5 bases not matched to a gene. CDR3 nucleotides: TGTGCCAGTAGCCCCAGGGGGTACTCCTACAATGAGCAGTTCTTC. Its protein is CASSPRGYSYNEQFF.

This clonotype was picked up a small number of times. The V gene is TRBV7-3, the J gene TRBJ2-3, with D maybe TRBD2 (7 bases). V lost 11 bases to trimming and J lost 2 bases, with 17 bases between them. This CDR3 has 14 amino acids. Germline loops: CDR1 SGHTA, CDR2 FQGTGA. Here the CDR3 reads CAVSFGGPTDTQYF. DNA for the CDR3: TGTGCCGTCAGCTTCGGGGGGCCCACAGATACGCAGTATTTT.

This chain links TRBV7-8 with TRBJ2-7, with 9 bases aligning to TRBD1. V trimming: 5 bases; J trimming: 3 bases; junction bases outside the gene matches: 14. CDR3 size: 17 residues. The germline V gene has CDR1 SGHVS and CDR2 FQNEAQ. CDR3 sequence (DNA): TGTGCCAGCAGCCAACCATCAACGGACAGGGGAATCTACGAGCAGTACTTC. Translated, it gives CASSQPSTDRGIYEQYF.

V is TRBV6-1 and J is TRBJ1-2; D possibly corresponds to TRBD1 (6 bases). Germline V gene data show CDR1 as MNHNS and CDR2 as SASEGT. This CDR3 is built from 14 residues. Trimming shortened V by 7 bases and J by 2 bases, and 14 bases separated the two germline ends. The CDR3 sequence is CASTLPGQNYGYTF. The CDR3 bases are TGTGCCAGCACCCTTCCGGGACAAAACTATGGCTACACCTTC.

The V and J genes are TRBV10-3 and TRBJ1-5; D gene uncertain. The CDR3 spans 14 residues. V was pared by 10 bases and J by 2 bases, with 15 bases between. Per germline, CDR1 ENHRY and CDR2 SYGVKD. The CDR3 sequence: CATEAERGNQPQHF. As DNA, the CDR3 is TGTGCCACCGAGGCGGAGAGAGGCAATCAGCCCCAGCATTTT.

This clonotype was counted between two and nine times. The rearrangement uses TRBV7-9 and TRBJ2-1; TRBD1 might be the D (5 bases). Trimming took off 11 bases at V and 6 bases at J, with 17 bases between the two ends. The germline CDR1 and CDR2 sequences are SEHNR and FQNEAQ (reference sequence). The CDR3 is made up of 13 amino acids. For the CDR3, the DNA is TGTGCCGCGGTGGACACCCAGGGCAATGAGCAGTTCTTC. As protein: CAAVDTQGNEQFF. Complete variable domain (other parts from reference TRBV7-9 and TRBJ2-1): DTGVSQNPRHKITKRGQNVTFRCDPISEHNRLYWYRQTLGQGPEFLTYFQNEAQLEKSRLLSDRFSAERPKGSFSTLEIQRTEQGDSAMYLCAAVDTQGNEQFFGPGTRLTVL.

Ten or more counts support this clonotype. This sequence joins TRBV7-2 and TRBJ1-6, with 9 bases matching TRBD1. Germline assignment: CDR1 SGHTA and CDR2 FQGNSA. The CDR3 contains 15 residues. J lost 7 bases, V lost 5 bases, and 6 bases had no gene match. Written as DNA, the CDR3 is TGTGCCAGCAGCCTTACAGGGGGCGGAAATTCACCCCTCCACTTT. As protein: CASSLTGGGNSPLHF.

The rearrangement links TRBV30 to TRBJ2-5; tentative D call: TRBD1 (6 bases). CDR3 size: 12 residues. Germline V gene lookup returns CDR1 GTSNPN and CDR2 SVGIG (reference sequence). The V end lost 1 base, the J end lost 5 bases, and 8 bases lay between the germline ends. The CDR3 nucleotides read TGTGCCTGGAGTGGTGACAGGGAGACCCAGTACTTC. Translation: CAWSGDRETQYF.

The CDR3 reads CASSPALGQGKSYEQYF. For the CDR3, the DNA is TGTGCCAGCTCACCGGCCCTAGGACAGGGGAAATCATACGAGCAGTACTTC. V is TRBV18 and J is TRBJ2-7; the match to TRBD1 covers 9 bases. V dropped 3 bases and J dropped 4; count of bases not matched to a gene: 13. The germline V gene encodes CDR1 KGHSH and CDR2 LQKENI. This CDR3 has 17 residues.

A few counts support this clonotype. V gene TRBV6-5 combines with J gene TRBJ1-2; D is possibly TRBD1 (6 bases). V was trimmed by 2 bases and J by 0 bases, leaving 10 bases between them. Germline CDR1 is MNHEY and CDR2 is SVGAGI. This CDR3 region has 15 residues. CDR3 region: CASSYQGGTNYGYTF. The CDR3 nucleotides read TGTGCCAGCAGTTACCAAGGGGGGACTAACTATGGCTACACCTTC.

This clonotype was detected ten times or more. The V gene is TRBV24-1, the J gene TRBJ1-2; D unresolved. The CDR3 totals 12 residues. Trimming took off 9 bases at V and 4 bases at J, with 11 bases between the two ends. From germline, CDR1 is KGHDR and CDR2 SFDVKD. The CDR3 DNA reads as TGTGCCACCGGAACGGACGGCTATGGCTACACCTTC. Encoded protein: CATGTDGYGYTF.

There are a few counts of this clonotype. The CDR3 protein is CASRTGDRTDTQYF. In DNA form, the CDR3 reads TGTGCCAGTAGGACAGGGGATCGCACAGATACGCAGTATTTT. V and J are TRBV19 and TRBJ2-3; 8 positions agree with TRBD1. The CDR3 length is 14 residues. With V trimmed by 6 bases and J by 1 base, 3 bases remained unmatched. Germline V gene lookup returns CDR1 LNHDA and CDR2 SQIVND (reference sequence).

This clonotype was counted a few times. In nucleotides, the CDR3 is TGCAGTGCCACAGCGGGGGCCTCCTACGAGCAGTACTTC. Its translation: CSATAGASYEQYF. The gene calls are TRBV20-1 and TRBJ2-7; 8 bases fit TRBD2. This CDR3 is built from 13 residues. Looked up from germline, CDR1 is DFQATT and CDR2 is SNEGSKA (reference sequence). Trimming at V came to 6 bases and at J to 0 bases, leaving 4 bases not matched to a gene.

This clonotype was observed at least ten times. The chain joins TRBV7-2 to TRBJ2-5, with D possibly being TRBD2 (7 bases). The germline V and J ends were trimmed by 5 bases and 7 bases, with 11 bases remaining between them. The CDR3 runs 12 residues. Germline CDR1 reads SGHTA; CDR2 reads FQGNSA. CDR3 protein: CASSPGGPTQYF. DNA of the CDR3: TGTGCCAGCAGCCCCGGGGGGCCGACCCAGTACTTC.

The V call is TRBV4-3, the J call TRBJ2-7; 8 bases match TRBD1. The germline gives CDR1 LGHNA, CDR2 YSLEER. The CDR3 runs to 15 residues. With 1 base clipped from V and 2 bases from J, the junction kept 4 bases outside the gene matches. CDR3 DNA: TGCGCCAGCAGCCAAGCGGACAGGGCCACCTACGAGCAGTACTTC. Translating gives CASSQADRATYEQYF.

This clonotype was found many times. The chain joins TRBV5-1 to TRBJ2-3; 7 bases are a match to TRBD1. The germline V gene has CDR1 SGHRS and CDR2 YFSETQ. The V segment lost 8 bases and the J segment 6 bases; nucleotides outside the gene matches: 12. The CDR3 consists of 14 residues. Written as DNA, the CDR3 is TGCGCCAGTAATCTCGGACAGGATTGGGATACGCAGTATTTT. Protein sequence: CASNLGQDWDTQYF.

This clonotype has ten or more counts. The CDR3 DNA reads as TGTGCCAGCAGCCGCTGGGCCCTACCCACAGATACGCAGTATTTT. Translation gives CASSRWALPTDTQYF. The chain recombines TRBV7-2 with TRBJ2-3; D ambiguous. CDR3 size: 15 residues. V was clipped by 5 bases and J by 2 bases, with 14 bases between them. Germline loops: CDR1 SGHTA, CDR2 FQGNSA.

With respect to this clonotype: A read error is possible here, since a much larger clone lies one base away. This CDR3 is CASSVRGRGQPYNEQFF. The CDR3 bases are TGTGCCAGCAGCGTCAGGGGACGGGGGCAACCCTACAATGAGCAGTTCTTC. This chain joins TRBV7-2 and TRBJ2-1, with D possibly being TRBD1 or TRBD2 (6 bases each). Trimming shortened V by 5 bases and J by 2 bases, and 19 bases separated the two germline ends. This CDR3 contains 17 residues. CDR1 SGHTA and CDR2 FQGNSA come from the germline V gene.

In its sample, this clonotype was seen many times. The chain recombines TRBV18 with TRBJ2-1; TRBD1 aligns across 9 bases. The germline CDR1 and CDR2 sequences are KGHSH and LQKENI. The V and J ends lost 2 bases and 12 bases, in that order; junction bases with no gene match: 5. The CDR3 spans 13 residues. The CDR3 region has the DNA TGTGCCAGCTCACCAACGAGGGACAGGGTGCAGTTCTTC. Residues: CASSPTRDRVQFF.

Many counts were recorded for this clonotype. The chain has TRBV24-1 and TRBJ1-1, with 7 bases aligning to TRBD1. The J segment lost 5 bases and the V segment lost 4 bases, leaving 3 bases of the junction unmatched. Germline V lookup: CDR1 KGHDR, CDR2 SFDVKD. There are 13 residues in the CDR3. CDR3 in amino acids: CATSEAGGTEAFF. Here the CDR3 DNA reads TGTGCCACCAGTGAGGCAGGGGGGACTGAAGCTTTCTTT.

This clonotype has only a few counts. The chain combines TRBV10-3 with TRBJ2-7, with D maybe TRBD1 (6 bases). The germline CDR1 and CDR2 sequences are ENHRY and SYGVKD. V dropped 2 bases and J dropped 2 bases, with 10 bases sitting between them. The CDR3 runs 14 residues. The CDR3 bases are TGTGCCATCAGTGAGGACAGGAAGACCTACGAGCAGTACTTC. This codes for CAISEDRKTYEQYF.

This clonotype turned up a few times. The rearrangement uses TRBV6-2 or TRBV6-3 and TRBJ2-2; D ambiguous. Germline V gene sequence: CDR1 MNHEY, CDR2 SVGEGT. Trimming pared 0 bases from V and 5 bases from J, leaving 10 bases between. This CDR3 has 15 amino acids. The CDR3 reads CASSYSSALTGELFF. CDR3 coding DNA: TGTGCCAGCAGTTACTCGTCGGCTCTTACCGGGGAGCTGTTTTTT.

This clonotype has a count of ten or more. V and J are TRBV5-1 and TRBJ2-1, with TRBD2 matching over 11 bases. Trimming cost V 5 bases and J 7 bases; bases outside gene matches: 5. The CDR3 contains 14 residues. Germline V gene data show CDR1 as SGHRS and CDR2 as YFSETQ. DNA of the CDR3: TGCGCCAGCAGTCCCAGACTAGCGGGGAATGAGCAGTTCTTC. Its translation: CASSPRLAGNEQFF.